The 21 T cell receptor beta chains given below trace back to one sample, sequenced in a study of blood T cell repertoires in COVID-19. Assay used: immunoSEQ multiplex PCR; TCRdb lists only in-frame clones, some missing. This table has 20,000 to 25,000 clones, over 80% appearing once. Sequenced sample: peripheral blood. These receptor sequences come from a man older than 75 with active or convalescent COVID-19.

The chain couples TRBV6-2 or TRBV6-3 to TRBJ2-3; D not resolved. The germline V gene has CDR1 MNHEY and CDR2 SVGEGT. The CDR3 runs to 14 residues. Trimming pared 2 bases from V and 3 bases from J, leaving 9 bases between. For the CDR3, the DNA is TGTGCCAGCAGTTACGGTCAGAGGACAGATACGCAGTATTTT. This translates into CASSYGQRTDTQYF.

The rearrangement joins TRBV5-1 to TRBJ1-3; the match to TRBD1 covers 7 bases. Trimming cost V 0 bases and J 4 bases; bases outside gene matches: 7. CDR3 length: 16 residues. Germline V gene lookup returns CDR1 SGHRS and CDR2 YFSETQ. CDR3 in DNA: TGCGCCAGCAGCTTGGCCGGGGACAGATACGGAAACACCATATATTTT. Protein product: CASSLAGDRYGNTIYF.

This clone was detected only once. The rearrangement uses TRBV7-9 and TRBJ1-4; 12 nucleotides agree with TRBD1. V lost 4 bases to trimming and J lost 8 bases; unmatched junction nucleotides: 5. Germline V CDR1 and CDR2: SEHNR, FQNEAQ (reference sequence). CDR3 length equals 15 residues. CDR3 sequence reads: CASSSGQGAVEKLFF. DNA for the CDR3: TGTGCCAGCAGCTCGGGACAGGGGGCTGTCGAAAAACTGTTTTTT.

The V and J genes are TRBV27 and TRBJ1-3; possible D gene TRBD1, 6 bases. The germline V and J ends were trimmed by 4 bases and 0 bases, with 10 bases remaining between them. The CDR3 contains 15 residues. Germline CDR1 is MNHEY and CDR2 is SMNVEV (reference sequence). The CDR3 reads CASSSGHRSGNTIYF. CDR3 sequence (DNA): TGTGCCAGCAGTTCGGGACATCGCTCTGGAAACACCATATATTTT.

In DNA form, the CDR3 reads TGTGCCAGCAGCTCGGGACAGGCGAACACTGAAGCTTTCTTT. Translating it yields CASSSGQANTEAFF. This chain connects TRBV5-6 to TRBJ1-1, with TRBD1 matching over 8 bases. This CDR3 has 14 amino acids. Germline lookup yields CDR1 SGHDT and CDR2 YYEEEE. V dropped 3 bases and J dropped 1; count of bases not matched to a gene: 2.

The chain has TRBV5-1 and TRBJ1-2, with 10 bases that match TRBD1. Germline CDR1 and CDR2: SGHRS and YFSETQ. The CDR3 has 14 amino acids. V lost 4 bases to trimming and J lost 2 bases; unmatched junction nucleotides: 2. The DNA of the CDR3 is TGCGCCAGCAGCGAGGACAGGGGGAACTATGGCTACACCTTC. It is translated as CASSEDRGNYGYTF.

This clone came up once. This rearrangement joins TRBV2 to TRBJ2-3; D possibly corresponds to TRBD2 (6 bases). Trimming removed 3 bases at V and 4 bases at J, with 17 bases between. This CDR3 has 16 amino acids. Germline CDR1 reads SNHLY; CDR2 reads FYNNEI. The CDR3 loop reads CASSEVPGLRADTQYF. CDR3 nucleotide sequence: TGTGCCAGCAGTGAGGTCCCGGGACTGAGGGCAGATACGCAGTATTTT.

The rearrangement uses TRBV10-1 and TRBJ2-2, with 8 bases identical to TRBD1. The germline V gene encodes CDR1 WNHNN and CDR2 SYGVQD (reference sequence). The CDR3 runs 16 residues. V shed 0 bases and J 6 bases; nucleotides not matched to a gene: 6. The CDR3 is CASSESPGGIAGELFF. The CDR3 region has the DNA TGCGCCAGCAGTGAGTCCCCAGGGGGCATTGCCGGGGAGCTGTTTTTT.

V gene TRBV6-5 combines with J gene TRBJ2-7; 9 bases match TRBD1. Losses at the gene ends were 6 bases for V and 2 bases for J; bases not matched to a gene: 8. Germline V gene data show CDR1 as MNHEY and CDR2 as SVGAGI. This CDR3 contains 15 residues. The chain's CDR3 is CASSHRTGAAYEQYF. CDR3 sequence (DNA): TGTGCCAGCAGCCACAGGACAGGGGCAGCCTACGAGCAGTACTTC.

The J gene is TRBJ2-7, the V gene TRBV11-2; the D gene is possibly TRBD1 (5 bases). The length of the CDR3 is 12 residues. The V and J ends lost 1 base and 9 bases respectively, with 10 bases between them. Germline CDR1 is SGHAT and CDR2 is FQNNGV. CDR3: CASSLVTDRQYF. CDR3 nucleotide sequence: TGTGCCAGCAGCTTAGTTACCGACAGGCAGTACTTC.

V is TRBV15 and J is TRBJ2-5; 9 bases are a match to TRBD2. The CDR3 contains 15 residues. V shed 2 bases and J 4 bases; nucleotides not matched to a gene: 5. Germline CDR1 and CDR2: LNHNV and YYDKDF (reference sequence). In DNA form, the CDR3 reads TGTGCCACCAGCAGACCCAGCGGGGGGCGAGAGACCCAGTACTTC. It is translated as CATSRPSGGRETQYF.

V is TRBV6-1 and J is TRBJ1-2, with D maybe TRBD1 (5 bases). Trimming shortened V by 3 bases and J by 4 bases, and 6 bases separated the two germline ends. This CDR3 is 12 amino acids long. Germline CDR1 MNHNS, CDR2 SASEGT. CDR3 DNA: TGTGCCAGCAGTGAGCAGGGCTATGGCTACACCTTC. Encoded protein: CASSEQGYGYTF.

Here the CDR3 reads CASSFPGQVHTDTQYF. The CDR3 DNA reads TGTGCCAGCAGCTTCCCCGGACAGGTACACACAGATACGCAGTATTTT. The rearrangement links TRBV5-5 to TRBJ2-3; 7 nucleotides line up with TRBD1. The CDR3 runs to 16 residues. The junction had 8 bases not matched to a gene; V was cut back by 2 bases and J by 2 bases. Germline CDR1 is SGHKS and CDR2 is YYEKEE (reference sequence).

J is TRBJ1-5 and V is TRBV18; perhaps TRBD1 as D (5 bases). Trimming cost V 3 bases and J 4 bases, with 10 bases left between them. The CDR3 totals 14 residues. The germline gives CDR1 KGHSH, CDR2 LQKENI. The CDR3 DNA sequence: TGTGCCAGCTCACCCTTACAGGAGAATCAGCCCCAGCATTTT. As protein: CASSPLQENQPQHF.

V usage is TRBV19 and J usage is TRBJ1-2, with D tentatively TRBD1 (6 bases). The ends were cut back, 7 bases at V and 4 bases at J, with 10 bases in the middle. This CDR3 comprises 12 residues. From germline, CDR1 is LNHDA and CDR2 SQIVND (reference sequence). This chain's CDR3 is CASKAGAYGYTF. DNA for the CDR3: TGTGCCAGTAAGGCAGGGGCCTATGGCTACACCTTC.

The chain couples TRBV7-6 to TRBJ2-3; 9 bases agree with TRBD2. CDR3 length: 15 amino acids. Germline lookup yields CDR1 SGHVS and CDR2 FNYEAQ. Germline trimming cut 4 bases from V and 1 base from J; bases unmatched to any gene: 3. CDR3 bases: TGTGCCAGCAGCTCGGGACTAGCAGGCACAGATACGCAGTATTTT. This codes for CASSSGLAGTDTQYF.

This chain links TRBV15 with TRBJ1-2; the D is unclear. The CDR3 is made up of 15 amino acids. V lost 0 bases, J lost 1 base, and 9 bases lay in between. Germline-derived CDR1 and CDR2 are LNHNV and YYDKDF (reference sequence). DNA of the CDR3: TGTGCCACCAGCAGAGATATTCGGGATAACTATGGCTACACCTTC. It codes for CATSRDIRDNYGYTF.

This clone was seen once. This rearrangement joins TRBV18 to TRBJ1-2, with 9 bases identical to TRBD1. Losses at the gene ends were 3 bases for V and 3 bases for J; bases not matched to a gene: 5. The germline V gene has CDR1 KGHSH and CDR2 LQKENI. The CDR3 covers 15 residues. CDR3 DNA: TGTGCCAGCTCACCGGGACAGGGCCGTGACTATGGCTACACCTTC. Its translation: CASSPGQGRDYGYTF.

There are a few counts of this clone. CDR3 nucleotides: TGTGCCAGCAGCTTCGGACTAGAAGAGACCCAGTACTTC. Translation: CASSFGLEETQYF. J is TRBJ2-5 and V is TRBV11-2; 7 positions agree with TRBD2. The CDR3 has 13 residues. J lost 3 bases, V lost 3 bases, and 1 base had no gene match. Germline CDR1 and CDR2: SGHAT and FQNNGV.

This clone showed up just once. The CDR3 region has the DNA TGTGCCAGCAGACCGGGACAGTGGAACACCGGGGAGCTGTTTTTT. Translated: CASRPGQWNTGELFF. The genes are TRBV2 and TRBJ2-2; 7 bases agree with TRBD1. CDR1 and CDR2 (germline): SNHLY, FYNNEI. The CDR3 length is 15 residues. Trimming took 6 bases from V and 1 from J; bases not matched to a gene: 5.

The rearrangement joins TRBV9 to TRBJ2-1, with a tentative D call TRBD2 (5 bases). The V end lost 1 base, the J end lost 6 bases, and 11 bases lay between the germline ends. Germline-derived CDR1 and CDR2 are SGDLS and YYNGEE. This CDR3 is 14 amino acids long. The CDR3 nucleotides are TGTGCCAGCAGCGTATCTAGCAATTCCAATGAGCAGTTCTTC. It codes for CASSVSSNSNEQFF.